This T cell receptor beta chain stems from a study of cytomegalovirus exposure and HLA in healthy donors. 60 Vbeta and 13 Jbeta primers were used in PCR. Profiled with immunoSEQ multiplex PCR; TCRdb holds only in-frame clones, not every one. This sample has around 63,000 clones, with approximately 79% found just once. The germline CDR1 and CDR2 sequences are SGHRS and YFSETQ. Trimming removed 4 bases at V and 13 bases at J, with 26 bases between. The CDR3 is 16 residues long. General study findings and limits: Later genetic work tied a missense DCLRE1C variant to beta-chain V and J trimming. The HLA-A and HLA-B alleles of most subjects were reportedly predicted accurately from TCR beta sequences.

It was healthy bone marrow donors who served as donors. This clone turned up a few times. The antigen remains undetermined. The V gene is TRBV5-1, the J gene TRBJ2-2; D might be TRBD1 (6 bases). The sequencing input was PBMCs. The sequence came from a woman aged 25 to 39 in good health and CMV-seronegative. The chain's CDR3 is CASSPARLGAPRSLFF. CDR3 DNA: TGCGCCAGCAGCCCAGCTCGGTTGGGGGCGCCTAGGTCGCTGTTTTTT.